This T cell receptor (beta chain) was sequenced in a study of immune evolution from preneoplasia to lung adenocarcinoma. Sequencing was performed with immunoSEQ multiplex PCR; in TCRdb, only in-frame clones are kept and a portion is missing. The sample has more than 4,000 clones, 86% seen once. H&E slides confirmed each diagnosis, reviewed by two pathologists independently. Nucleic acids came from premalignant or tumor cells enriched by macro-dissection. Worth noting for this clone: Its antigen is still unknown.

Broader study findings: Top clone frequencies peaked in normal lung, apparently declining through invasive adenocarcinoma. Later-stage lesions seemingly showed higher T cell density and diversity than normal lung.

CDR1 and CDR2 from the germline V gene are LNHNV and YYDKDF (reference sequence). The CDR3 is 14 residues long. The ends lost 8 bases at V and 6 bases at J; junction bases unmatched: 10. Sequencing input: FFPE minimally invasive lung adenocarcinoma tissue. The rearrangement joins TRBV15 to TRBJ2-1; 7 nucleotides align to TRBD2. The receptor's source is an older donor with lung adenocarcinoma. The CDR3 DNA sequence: TGTGCCACCCAGTCGAGGCTAGCGGTCAATGAGCAGTTCTTC. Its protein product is CATQSRLAVNEQFF. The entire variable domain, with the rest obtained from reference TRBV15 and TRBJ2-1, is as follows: DAMVIQNPRYQVTQFGKPVTLSCSQTLNHNVMYWYQQKSSQAPKLLFHYYDKDFNNEADTPDNFQSRRPNTSFCFLDIRSPGLGDTAMYLCATQSRLAVNEQFFGPGTRLTVL.